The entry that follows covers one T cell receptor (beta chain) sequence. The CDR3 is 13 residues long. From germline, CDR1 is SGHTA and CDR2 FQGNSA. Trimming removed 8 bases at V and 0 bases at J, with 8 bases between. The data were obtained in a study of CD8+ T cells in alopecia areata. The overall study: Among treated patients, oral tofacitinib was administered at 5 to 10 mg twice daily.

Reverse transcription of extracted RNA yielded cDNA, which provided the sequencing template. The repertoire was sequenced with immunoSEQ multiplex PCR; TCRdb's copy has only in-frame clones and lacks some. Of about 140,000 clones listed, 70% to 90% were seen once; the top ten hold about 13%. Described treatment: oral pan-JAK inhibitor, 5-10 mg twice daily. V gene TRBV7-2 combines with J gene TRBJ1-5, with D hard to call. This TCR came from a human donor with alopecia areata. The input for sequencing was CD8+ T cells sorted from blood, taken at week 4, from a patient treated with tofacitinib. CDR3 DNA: TGTGCCAGCGGTGGGTATAGCAATCAGCCCCAGCATTTT. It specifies CASGGYSNQPQHF.